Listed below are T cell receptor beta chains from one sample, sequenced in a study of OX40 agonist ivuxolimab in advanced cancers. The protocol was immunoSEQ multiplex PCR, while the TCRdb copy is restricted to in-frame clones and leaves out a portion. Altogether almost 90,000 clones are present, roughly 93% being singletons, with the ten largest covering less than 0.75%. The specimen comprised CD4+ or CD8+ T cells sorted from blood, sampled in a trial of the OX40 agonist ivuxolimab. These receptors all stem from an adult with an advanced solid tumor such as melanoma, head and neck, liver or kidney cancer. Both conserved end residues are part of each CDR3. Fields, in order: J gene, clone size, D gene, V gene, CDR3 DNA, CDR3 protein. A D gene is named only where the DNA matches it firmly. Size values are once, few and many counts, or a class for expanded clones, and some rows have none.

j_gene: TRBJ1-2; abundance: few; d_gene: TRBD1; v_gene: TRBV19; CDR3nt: TGTGCCAGTAGTATATTCCCGGTCGACAGGGGGCATGGCTACACCTTC; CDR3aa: CASSIFPVDRGHGYTF
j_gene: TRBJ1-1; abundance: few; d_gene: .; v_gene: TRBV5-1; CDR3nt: TGCGCCAGCAGCTTGGGAGGGATGAACACTGAAGCTTTCTTT; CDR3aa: CASSLGGMNTEAFF
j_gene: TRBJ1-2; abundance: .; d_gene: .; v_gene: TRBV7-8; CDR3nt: TGTGCCAGCAGCTTAGGGAACTATGGCTACACCTTC; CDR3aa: CASSLGNYGYTF
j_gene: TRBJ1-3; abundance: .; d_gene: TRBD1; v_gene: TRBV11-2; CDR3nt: TGTGCCAGCAGCCCCCGGGACAGGGGAAACACCATATATTTT; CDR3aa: CASSPRDRGNTIYF
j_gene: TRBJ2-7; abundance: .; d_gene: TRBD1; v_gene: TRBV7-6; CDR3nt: TGTGCCAGCAGCCCCGGACCGGGACAGATATACGAGCAGTACTTC; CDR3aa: CASSPGPGQIYEQYF
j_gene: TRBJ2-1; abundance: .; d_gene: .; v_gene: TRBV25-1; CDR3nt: TGTGCCAGCAGTGATCCAGGCTCCTACAATGAGCAGTTCTTC; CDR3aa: CASSDPGSYNEQFF
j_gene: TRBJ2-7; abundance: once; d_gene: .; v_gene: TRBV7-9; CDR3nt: TGTGCCAGCAGCTTGGTAGCGTCCGAAGTGGACTTC; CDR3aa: CASSLVASEVDF
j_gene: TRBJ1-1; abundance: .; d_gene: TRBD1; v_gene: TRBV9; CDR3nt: TGTGCCAGCAGCGCCGGGACAGGGAGTGAAGCTTTCTTT; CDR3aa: CASSAGTGSEAFF
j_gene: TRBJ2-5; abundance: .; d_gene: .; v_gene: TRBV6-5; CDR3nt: TGTGCCAGCAGTTATTTGAAGACCCAGTACTTC; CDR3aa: CASSYLKTQYF
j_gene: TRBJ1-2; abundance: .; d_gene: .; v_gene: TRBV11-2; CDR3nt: TGTGCCAGCAGCTCGGAGGGGTATGGCTACACCTTC; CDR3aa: CASSSEGYGYTF
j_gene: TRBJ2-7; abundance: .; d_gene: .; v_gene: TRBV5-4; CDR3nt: TGTGCCAGCAGCTTAGCCGACAGAACCTCCTACGAGCAGTACTTC; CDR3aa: CASSLADRTSYEQYF
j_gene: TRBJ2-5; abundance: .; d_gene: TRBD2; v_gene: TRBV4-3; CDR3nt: TGCGCCAGCAGCCAAGATATGGGGCAGGGAGGGAAGACCCAGTACTTC; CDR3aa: CASSQDMGQGGKTQYF
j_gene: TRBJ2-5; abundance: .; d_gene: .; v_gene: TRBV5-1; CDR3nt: TGCGCCAGCAGCTTGGGGGGACAAGAGACCCAGTACTTC; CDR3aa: CASSLGGQETQYF
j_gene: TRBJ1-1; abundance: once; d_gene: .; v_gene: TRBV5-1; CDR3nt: TGCGCCAGCAGCTTGGGGTTGAACACTGAAGCTTTCTTT; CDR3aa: CASSLGLNTEAFF
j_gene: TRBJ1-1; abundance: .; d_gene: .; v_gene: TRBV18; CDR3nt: TGTGCCAGCTCAGACGGGACGGCCACTGAAGCTTTCTTT; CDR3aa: CASSDGTATEAFF
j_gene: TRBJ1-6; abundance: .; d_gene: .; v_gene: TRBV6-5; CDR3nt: TGTGCCAGCAGTTACCAGGGAACTGGATCACCCCTCCACTTT; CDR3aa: CASSYQGTGSPLHF
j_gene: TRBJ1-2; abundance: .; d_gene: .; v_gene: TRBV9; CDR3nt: TGTGCCAGCAGCGTAACAGCCGTACTTAACTATGGCTACACCTTC; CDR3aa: CASSVTAVLNYGYTF
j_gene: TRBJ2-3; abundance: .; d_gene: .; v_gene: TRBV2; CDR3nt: TGTGCCACCAACCCCACTAGTGCCCCTTGGGATACGCAGTATTTT; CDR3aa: CATNPTSAPWDTQYF
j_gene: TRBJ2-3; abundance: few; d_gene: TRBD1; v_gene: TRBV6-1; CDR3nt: TGTGCCAGCAGAGGGACAGGGGATTGGACAGATACGCAGTATTTT; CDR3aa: CASRGTGDWTDTQYF
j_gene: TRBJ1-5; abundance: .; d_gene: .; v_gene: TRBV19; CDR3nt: TGTGCCAGTAGTTGGCAGGGTACCGCGAACTTGGGTCTCAATCAGCCCCAGCATTTT; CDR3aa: CASSWQGTANLGLNQPQHF
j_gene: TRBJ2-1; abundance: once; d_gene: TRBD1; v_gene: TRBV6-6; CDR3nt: TGTGCCAGCAGAGGGGCAGGGGGCTCCTACAATGAGCAGTTCTTC; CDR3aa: CASRGAGGSYNEQFF
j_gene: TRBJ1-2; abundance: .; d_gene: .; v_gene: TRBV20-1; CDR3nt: TGCAGTGCCTGGTCAACGGGGGGCTACACCTTC; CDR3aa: CSAWSTGGYTF
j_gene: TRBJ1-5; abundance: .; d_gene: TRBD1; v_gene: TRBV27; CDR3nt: TGTGCCAGCAGTTTCGGACAGGGGAATCAGCCCCAGCATTTT; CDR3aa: CASSFGQGNQPQHF
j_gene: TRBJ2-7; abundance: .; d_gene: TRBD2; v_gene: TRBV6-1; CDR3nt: TGTGCCAGCAGTGAACCAAGGCTAGCGGGGGGGCCCGAGCAGTACTTC; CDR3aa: CASSEPRLAGGPEQYF
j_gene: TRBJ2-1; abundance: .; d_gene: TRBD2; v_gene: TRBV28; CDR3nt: TGTGCCAGCAGTTTAGACGGGGGGGCCTACAATGAGCAGTTCTTC; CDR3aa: CASSLDGGAYNEQFF
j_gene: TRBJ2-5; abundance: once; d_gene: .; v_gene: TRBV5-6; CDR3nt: TGTGCCAGCAGCCCAGCAACCGCGGGGACCAGAGAGACCCAGTACTTC; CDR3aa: CASSPATAGTRETQYF
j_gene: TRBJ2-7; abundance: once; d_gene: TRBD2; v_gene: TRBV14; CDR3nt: TGTGCCAGCAGCCCGACTAGCGGGCTTAACTCCTACGAGCAGTACTTC; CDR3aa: CASSPTSGLNSYEQYF
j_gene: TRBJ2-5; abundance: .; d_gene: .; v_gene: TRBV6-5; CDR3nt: TGTGCCAGCAGTTACGGGGACGGGGCAGAGACCCAGTACTTC; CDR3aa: CASSYGDGAETQYF